This entry is about one T cell receptor beta chain. This specimen belongs to a study of regulatory T cells in long-lasting Graves disease. Time point defined: newly diagnosed GD, antithyroid drugs for less than 3 months. RNA isolated from PBMCs was used to make the TCR library. Construction of TCR beta libraries relied on iRepertoire HTBI primers and on Arm-PCR targeting CDR3 regions. TCRdb called the multiplex PCR reads again in MiXCR, with one record for every CDR3 protein. The data hold about 530,000 distinct CDR3 sequences, with around 15% observed a single time. Per germline, CDR1 LNHDA and CDR2 SQIVND (reference sequence). J lost 0 bases, V lost 8 bases, and 1 base had no gene match. CDR3 size: 14 residues. The same data also contributed to another study, on T cells in Graves' hyperthyroidism and ophthalmopathy.

Here the sequenced sample was peripheral blood mononuclear cells (PBMCs), taken at new diagnosis, from a patient treated with antithyroid drugs. The sequence was collected from a woman aged 35-60 years with Graves disease. The chain has TRBV19 and TRBJ1-3, with 10 nucleotides matching TRBD1. The CDR3 is CASGTGVSGNTIYF. CDR3 bases: TGTGCCAGTGGGACAGGGGTCTCTGGAAACACCATATATTTT.